These T cell receptor beta chains were read from a single sample in a study of OX40 agonist ivuxolimab in advanced cancers. Clones were sequenced by immunoSEQ multiplex PCR, and TCRdb holds only the in-frame ones, with some missing. The table lists more than 45,000 clones, roughly 80% of them singletons. Sequencing used CD4+ or CD8+ T cells sorted from blood, obtained in a trial of the OX40 agonist ivuxolimab. These receptors were collected from an adult with an advanced solid tumor such as melanoma, head and neck, liver or kidney cancer. CDR3s include the opening cysteine and the closing phenylalanine or tryptophan. A D gene is named only where the DNA matches it firmly. Clone size, where shown, is once, few, many, or a class for clones that have expanded.

CDR3aa: CASSLSGGNSGNTIYF; CDR3nt: TGTGCCAGCAGCTTATCAGGGGGTAATTCTGGAAACACCATATATTTT; j_gene: TRBJ1-3; v_gene: TRBV7-3; len: 16; abundance: NA; d_gene: TRBD1
CDR3aa: CASSADRDYGYTF; CDR3nt: TGTGCCAGCAGCGCCGACAGGGACTATGGCTACACCTTC; j_gene: TRBJ1-2; v_gene: TRBV6-4; len: 13; abundance: NA; d_gene: TRBD1
CDR3aa: CASSLEGPFSNQPQHF; CDR3nt: TGCGCCAGCAGCTTGGAGGGGCCTTTTAGCAATCAGCCCCAGCATTTT; j_gene: TRBJ1-5; v_gene: TRBV5-1; len: 16; abundance: NA; d_gene: NA
CDR3aa: CASSQEGGTSPAYEQYF; CDR3nt: TGCGCCAGCAGCCAAGAAGGGGGGACTAGCCCGGCCTACGAGCAGTACTTC; j_gene: TRBJ2-7; v_gene: TRBV4-1; len: 17; abundance: NA; d_gene: TRBD2
CDR3aa: CASSPGGSYEQYF; CDR3nt: TGTGCCAGCTCACCAGGGGGGTCCTACGAGCAGTACTTC; j_gene: TRBJ2-7; v_gene: TRBV18; len: 13; abundance: NA; d_gene: NA
CDR3aa: CATSRGVGSPLHF; CDR3nt: TGTGCCACCAGCAGAGGAGTAGGTTCACCCCTCCACTTT; j_gene: TRBJ1-6; v_gene: TRBV15; len: 13; abundance: NA; d_gene: NA
CDR3aa: CASSLVDGGTQYF; CDR3nt: TGTGCCAGCAGCTTAGTTGACGGGGGGACCCAGTACTTC; j_gene: TRBJ2-5; v_gene: TRBV7-9; len: 13; abundance: NA; d_gene: NA
CDR3aa: CASSLGTANSPLHF; CDR3nt: TGTGCCAGCAGCTTAGGGACCGCCAATTCACCCCTCCACTTT; j_gene: TRBJ1-6; v_gene: TRBV7-8; len: 14; abundance: NA; d_gene: NA
CDR3aa: CASSVGTSGNEQFF; CDR3nt: TGTGCCAGCAGCGTAGGGACTAGCGGTAATGAGCAGTTCTTC; j_gene: TRBJ2-1; v_gene: TRBV9; len: 14; abundance: medium-sized; d_gene: TRBD2
CDR3aa: CASRTGNTEAFF; CDR3nt: TGTGCCAGCAGAACAGGGAACACTGAAGCTTTCTTT; j_gene: TRBJ1-1; v_gene: TRBV6-5; len: 12; abundance: NA; d_gene: NA
CDR3aa: CASRTSNYEQYF; CDR3nt: TGTGCCAGCAGGACGTCGAATTACGAGCAGTACTTC; j_gene: TRBJ2-7; v_gene: TRBV6-5; len: 12; abundance: NA; d_gene: NA
CDR3aa: CASSPPGRGPYEQYF; CDR3nt: TGTGCCAGCAGTCCCCCCGGCAGGGGGCCCTACGAGCAGTACTTC; j_gene: TRBJ2-7; v_gene: TRBV28; len: 15; abundance: NA; d_gene: TRBD1
CDR3aa: CASSPKRGSYEQYF; CDR3nt: TGTGCCAGCTCACCAAAGCGGGGATCCTACGAGCAGTACTTC; j_gene: TRBJ2-7; v_gene: TRBV18; len: 14; abundance: NA; d_gene: TRBD2
CDR3aa: CASSLDARNYGYTF; CDR3nt: TGTGCCAGCAGCTTAGATGCCCGTAACTATGGCTACACCTTC; j_gene: TRBJ1-2; v_gene: TRBV11-1; len: 14; abundance: once; d_gene: NA
CDR3aa: CASSLGGPRSTDTQYF; CDR3nt: TGCGCCAGCAGCTTGGGGGGACCTAGGAGCACAGATACGCAGTATTTT; j_gene: TRBJ2-3; v_gene: TRBV5-1; len: 16; abundance: NA; d_gene: NA
CDR3aa: CAQGGFQETQYF; CDR3nt: TGTGCCCAGGGGGGTTTCCAAGAGACCCAGTACTTC; j_gene: TRBJ2-5; v_gene: TRBV30; len: 12; abundance: NA; d_gene: NA
CDR3aa: CASSVAGRGWETQYF; CDR3nt: TGTGCCAGCAGCGTAGCTGGGCGGGGTTGGGAGACCCAGTACTTC; j_gene: TRBJ2-5; v_gene: TRBV9; len: 15; abundance: NA; d_gene: NA
CDR3aa: CASSWTSNEDEQYF; CDR3nt: TGCGCCAGCAGCTGGACTAGTAATGAGGACGAGCAGTACTTC; j_gene: TRBJ2-7; v_gene: TRBV5-1; len: 14; abundance: NA; d_gene: TRBD2
CDR3aa: CASSQEFDREQYF; CDR3nt: TGTGCCAGTAGTCAGGAGTTTGATCGGGAGCAGTACTTC; j_gene: TRBJ2-7; v_gene: TRBV19; len: 13; abundance: NA; d_gene: NA
CDR3aa: CSVTRNTEAFF; CDR3nt: TGCAGCGTGACCAGGAACACTGAAGCTTTCTTT; j_gene: TRBJ1-1; v_gene: TRBV29-1; len: 11; abundance: once; d_gene: NA
CDR3aa: CAWSVPTGGYQPQHF; CDR3nt: TGTGCCTGGAGTGTACCGACAGGGGGCTATCAGCCCCAGCATTTT; j_gene: TRBJ1-5; v_gene: TRBV30; len: 15; abundance: NA; d_gene: TRBD1
CDR3aa: CASRRQGANYGYTF; CDR3nt: TGTGCCAGCAGACGACAGGGAGCTAACTATGGCTACACCTTC; j_gene: TRBJ1-2; v_gene: TRBV5-6; len: 14; abundance: NA; d_gene: TRBD1
CDR3aa: CASSTPSSVGELFF; CDR3nt: TGTGCCAGCAGCACTCCTTCAAGTGTCGGGGAGCTGTTTTTT; j_gene: TRBJ2-2; v_gene: TRBV5-5; len: 14; abundance: NA; d_gene: NA
CDR3aa: CAISGSFPNSGNTIYF; CDR3nt: TGTGCCATCAGTGGTTCGTTTCCCAACTCTGGAAACACCATATATTTT; j_gene: TRBJ1-3; v_gene: TRBV10-3; len: 16; abundance: NA; d_gene: NA
CDR3aa: CASSHIKGQNTEAFF; CDR3nt: TGTGCCAGCAGTCATATAAAGGGACAGAACACTGAAGCTTTCTTT; j_gene: TRBJ1-1; v_gene: TRBV28; len: 15; abundance: NA; d_gene: NA
CDR3aa: CASRGTSLDEQFF; CDR3nt: TGTGCCAGCAGAGGGACATCACTCGATGAGCAGTTCTTC; j_gene: TRBJ2-1; v_gene: TRBV6-6; len: 13; abundance: once; d_gene: NA
CDR3aa: CASSALAGYTF; CDR3nt: TGTGCCAGCAGCGCCTTAGCCGGCTACACCTTC; j_gene: TRBJ1-2; v_gene: TRBV2; len: 11; abundance: once; d_gene: NA
CDR3aa: CAWNRPGGRVQPQHF; CDR3nt: TGTGCCTGGAACAGACCAGGGGGCCGGGTTCAGCCCCAGCATTTT; j_gene: TRBJ1-5; v_gene: TRBV30; len: 15; abundance: NA; d_gene: TRBD1